The clone carrying this T cell receptor (beta chain) has at least ten counts. Its cognate antigen is unknown. This entry comes from a study of T-cell reconstitution after alpha-beta-depleted transplantation in children. Study-wide results and caveats: The main origin of T-cell counts and diversity one year after transplant was newly produced T cells. Surviving recipient cells, namely T cells and thymic progenitors, were the source of high day-60 TCRbeta diversity in some patients. Reportedly, alpha-beta T cells present about two months post-transplant originated from several hundred expanded clones of graft origin.

Unique molecular identifiers were used in preparing the TCRbeta library. TCRdb reprocessed the PCR reads via MiXCR and lists one record per CDR3 protein. The sample lists 580,000 or so distinct CDR3 sequences; 23% were seen once. The CDR3 covers 13 residues. Trimming pared 0 bases from V and 3 bases from J, leaving 6 bases between. CDR1 and CDR2 (germline): SGHDT, YYEEEE. The origin of this receptor is a boy in the first two years of life who had a stem cell transplant for acute myeloid leukemia, so the T cells may come from the graft donor. The sample was PBMCs, mostly from graft donor cells, taken 360 days after TCRalphabeta/CD19-depleted stem cell transplant. The chain combines TRBV5-6 with TRBJ1-1; D remains unclear. The CDR3 bases are TGTGCCAGCAGCTTGGGTATCTACACTGAAGCTTTCTTT. This sequence encodes CASSLGIYTEAFF.